A selection of T cell receptor beta chains follows, all from one sample in a study of metastatic and nonmetastatic thyroid tumors. TCRdb re-clonotyped the PCR reads through MiXCR. The sample has tens of thousands of clones; around 20% are singletons. The sample taken for sequencing was blood. The receptor set was obtained from a female donor with papillary thyroid cancer or a benign thyroid nodule (not recorded which). Some clones in this sample may be carry-over from other donors' samples. Both conserved end residues are part of each CDR3. D genes are given only for firm matches.

CASSYGLAGGTQYF | TRBV7-2 | NA | TRBJ2-5
CSARDRGLAGGYNEQFF | TRBV20-1 | TRBD2 | TRBJ2-1
CASSTRPGDTQYF | TRBV5-1 | NA | TRBJ2-3
CASSPGTGTHGYTF | TRBV3-1 | TRBD1 | TRBJ1-2
CASSQRRGASEQYF | TRBV27 | NA | TRBJ2-7
CAWSGQLNTEAFF | TRBV30 | NA | TRBJ1-1
CASSSRAGGYEQYF | TRBV7-2 | NA | TRBJ2-7
CASSPHEARAREQYF | TRBV7-6 | NA | TRBJ2-7
CASSHGTGGTNQPQHF | TRBV4-2 | TRBD1 | TRBJ1-5
CASSLRMVTDTQYF | TRBV11-3 | NA | TRBJ2-3
CSASIGTQGGVDGYTF | TRBV20-1 | NA | TRBJ1-2
CASSLELAVNEKLFF | TRBV7-2 | NA | TRBJ1-4
CASRAPTGSAGELFF | TRBV2 | TRBD1 | TRBJ2-2
CASSQDPRGETQYF | TRBV3-1 | NA | TRBJ2-5
CASSLAGDSYGYTF | TRBV5-1 | NA | TRBJ1-2
CASSLLGGGNTEAFF | TRBV5-1 | NA | TRBJ1-1
CASSSQTGGSGQPRHF | TRBV12-3/TRBV12-4 | TRBD1 | TRBJ1-5
CASSEGGGNTGELFF | TRBV25-1 | TRBD2 | TRBJ2-2
CASSPGTGGYEQYF | TRBV2 | TRBD1 | TRBJ2-7
CASLGLADFTGELFF | TRBV27 | TRBD2 | TRBJ2-2
CAWSAGHGRPIEKLFF | TRBV30 | NA | TRBJ1-4
CASNEREYGEQYF | TRBV6-1 | TRBD2 | TRBJ2-7
CASSFQPSAGSTDTQYF | TRBV7-2 | TRBD2 | TRBJ2-3
CASSETDNSPLHF | TRBV6-1 | NA | TRBJ1-6
CSARDHGGGDNSPLHF | TRBV20-1 | TRBD1 | TRBJ1-6
CASSYSEETQYF | TRBV6-4 | NA | TRBJ2-5
CASSLAPTGSNYGYTF | TRBV11-1 | NA | TRBJ1-2
CASSTKGQPGQGRYSNQPQHF | TRBV25-1 | NA | TRBJ1-5
CSARGAKNIQYF | TRBV29-1 | TRBD1 | TRBJ2-4
CAWSEGDYGYTF | TRBV30 | NA | TRBJ1-2
CASSHKRRGMNTEAFF | TRBV14 | NA | TRBJ1-1
CAWSGRDQGPQHF | TRBV30 | NA | TRBJ1-5
CASSQVRYTQYF | TRBV14 | NA | TRBJ2-3
CASSFRGSNEKLFF | TRBV28 | NA | TRBJ1-4
CASMYDRSEDTQYF | TRBV5-1 | NA | TRBJ2-3
CARIPGQGLTGELFF | TRBV2 | TRBD1 | TRBJ2-2
CSALAETQYF | TRBV20-1 | NA | TRBJ2-5
CSPISNYGYTF | TRBV20-1 | NA | TRBJ1-2